This T cell receptor beta chain was identified in a study of blood T cell repertoires in COVID-19 (dated by TCRdb to the early 2020s). Broadly, across the study: Samples from collaborators originated in the United States, Italy and Spain and spanned both the acute and convalescent phases of COVID-19. The sample metadata nearly always contained a de-identified subject ID, COVID-19 status, age in years and sex. The repertoires were released in a freely available public database meant as a resource for research on the immune response to SARS-CoV-2. Where available, HLA class I and class II types were taken from metadata supplied by the sample provider and were not determined by assay-based typing. Deeply sampled blood TCRbeta repertoires from subjects exposed to, actively infected with, or recovered from COVID-19 were included in the dataset. The prospective study material was composed of cDNA or gDNA derived from T cells, B-cell-depleted T cells, or PBMCs. Samples came from the ongoing ImmuneRACE study (first 160 participants) plus 1,254 subjects from 6 global collaborators.

Findings and caveats that apply to the study as a whole: The quantity of clinical and demographic metadata differed by source and by participant and was supplied without curation.

One collaborating source in Seattle enrolled patients during active infection and followed them longitudinally through the course of disease. The collaborating institutions used their own protocols to collect whole blood in K2EDTA tubes. Collaborator samples were shipped for TCRbeta analysis as frozen whole blood, isolated PBMCs, or DNA extracted from either sample type. From its cysteine to its phenylalanine, the CDR3 spans 13 amino acids. Just CDR3 DNA is preserved here, 39 bases in frame from base 1. CDR1 and CDR2 are read off the germline V gene as SGDLS and YYNGEE. Relative to germline, V is 4 bases shorter and J is 2 bases shorter, with 8 bases between their ends. TCRbeta CDR3 regions were amplified from genomic DNA by means of the immunoSEQ Assay, a bias-controlled multiplex PCR. The paper's data handling went like this. The number of nucleated cells in each sample was estimated from the amplification of reference gene primers within the assay. Sequence reads were collapsed and filtered to measure the absolute abundance of every unique TCRbeta CDR3 rearrangement. For each sample, productive Simpson clonality was calculated as the square root of Simpson's diversity index over productive rearrangements. TCRdb retrieved this table from immuneACCESS and kept in-frame rearrangements only. Not all clones are present; in checked studies, unresolved V genes account for under half, and no reason is known for the remainder. The DNA gave D and trimming, while V, J and clone size come from that table. The sample contains fewer than 50,000 clones, about 90% of them found a single time. The ten largest clonotypes hold approximately 5% of the sample.

With respect to this clone: Its antigen is currently not known. No much larger clone is present one base from it, and per-base qualities are unavailable.

Material: peripheral blood. The chain couples TRBV9 to TRBJ2-3; no D gene call is confident. This TCR came from a man aged 60 to 69 with COVID-19, enrolled during active disease. In nucleotide form, the sequence is TGTGCCAGCAGCCTCGACTTCACAGATACGCAGTATTTT. It specifies CASSLDFTDTQYF.